The 27 T cell receptor beta chains given below trace back to one sample, sequenced in a study of blood T cell repertoires in COVID-19. Data came from immunoSEQ multiplex PCR; TCRdb stores just in-frame clones and leaves some out. This table holds roughly 430,000 clones, roughly 87% found once. Sequenced: PBMCs or T cells enriched from blood (not recorded which). The source is a woman aged 40 to 50 with acute COVID-19.

On this clone: At the DNA level, this CDR3 is encoded by other sequences in the same sample as well. This sequence joins TRBV7-9 and TRBJ1-2; D is ambiguous. The germline CDR1 and CDR2 sequences are SEHNR and FQNEAQ (reference sequence). This CDR3 contains 10 residues. The V end lost 6 bases, the J end lost 8 bases, and 7 bases lay between the germline ends. For the CDR3, the DNA is TGTGCCAGCAGTCCGGGGGGCTACACCTTC. It codes for CASSPGGYTF. Based on the CDR3 plus reference TRBV7-9 and TRBJ1-2, the full variable domain is DTGVSQNPRHKITKRGQNVTFRCDPISEHNRLYWYRQTLGQGPEFLTYFQNEAQLEKSRLLSDRFSAERPKGSFSTLEIQRTEQGDSAMYLCASSPGGYTFGSGTRLTVV.

The chain combines TRBV2 with TRBJ1-1; D ambiguous. This CDR3 comprises 12 residues. Germline V gene data show CDR1 as SNHLY and CDR2 as FYNNEI. The ends were cut back, 7 bases at V and 4 bases at J, with 10 bases in the middle. As DNA, the CDR3 is TGTGCCAGCACCGGTGAACGCACTGAAGCTTTCTTT. This codes for CASTGERTEAFF.

This chain joins TRBV27 and TRBJ1-1, with 7 bases aligning to TRBD1. Per germline, CDR1 MNHEY and CDR2 SMNVEV (reference sequence). This CDR3 contains 13 residues. With 5 bases clipped from V and 3 bases from J, the junction kept 3 bases outside the gene matches. The CDR3 spells CASSATGDTEAFF. CDR3 bases: TGTGCCAGCAGTGCAACAGGGGACACTGAAGCTTTCTTT.

This sequence joins TRBV4-1 and TRBJ2-5, with TRBD2 matching over 13 bases. CDR1 is MGHRA, CDR2 YSYEKL, per germline. The CDR3 is 16 residues long. With 4 bases clipped from V and 4 bases from J, the junction kept 6 bases outside the gene matches. CDR3 nucleotide sequence: TGCGCCAGCAGCCTGAAACTAGCGGGGGGGCCAGAGACCCAGTACTTC. Its translation is CASSLKLAGGPETQYF.

The chain couples TRBV30 to TRBJ1-6; 9 nucleotides agree with TRBD1. Germline V CDR1 and CDR2: GTSNPN, SVGIG (reference sequence). The CDR3 has 15 amino acids. V shed 3 bases, J shed 5 bases, and the junction held 5 bases outside the gene matches. CDR3 coding DNA: TGTGCCTGGAGCCCGAGGGACAGGGATAATTCACCCCTCCACTTT. The encoded protein is CAWSPRDRDNSPLHF.

The genes are TRBV7-9 and TRBJ1-2; 9 nucleotides agree with TRBD1. J lost 7 bases, V lost 1 base, and 4 bases had no gene match. CDR3 length: 14 amino acids. Germline-derived CDR1 and CDR2 are SEHNR and FQNEAQ (reference sequence). The CDR3 region is CASSLDRGPAGYTF. The DNA for the CDR3 is TGTGCCAGCAGCTTAGACAGGGGGCCGGCTGGCTACACCTTC.

The chain has TRBV7-6 and TRBJ1-4, with 7 nucleotides matching TRBD1. The CDR3 runs 14 residues. The V gene's germline CDR1 is SGHVS and CDR2 FNYEAQ. V gave up 4 bases and J gave up 7 bases; unmatched junction bases: 6. CDR3: CASSSQGIREKLFF. The CDR3 DNA sequence: TGTGCCAGCAGCTCACAGGGGATTCGTGAAAAACTGTTTTTT.

In its sample, this clone was seen a few times. CDR3 sequence reads: CASSLGGQGMPEAFF. The CDR3 DNA follows: TGTGCCAGCAGCTTAGGAGGGCAGGGGATGCCTGAAGCTTTCTTT. This chain uses TRBV7-9 with TRBJ1-1, with D possibly matching TRBD1 (6 bases). Germline CDR1 is SEHNR and CDR2 is FQNEAQ (reference sequence). This CDR3 has 15 amino acids. Trimming stripped 1 base from V and 6 bases from J, with 15 bases between. Full variable domain (remainder filled in from reference TRBV7-9 and TRBJ1-1): DTGVSQNPRHKITKRGQNVTFRCDPISEHNRLYWYRQTLGQGPEFLTYFQNEAQLEKSRLLSDRFSAERPKGSFSTLEIQRTEQGDSAMYLCASSLGGQGMPEAFFGQGTRLTVV.

The chain combines TRBV5-4 with TRBJ2-5, with a tentative D call TRBD2 (6 bases). This CDR3 region has 15 residues. The V end lost 4 bases, the J end lost 3 bases, and 16 bases lay between the germline ends. Per the germline V gene, CDR1 is SGHNT and CDR2 is YYREEE (reference sequence). CDR3 bases: TGTGCCAGCAGCCCCCCAGGAGGGTGGGAAGAGACCCAGTACTTC. Residues: CASSPPGGWEETQYF.

Written as DNA, the CDR3 is TGCAGCGCCTCGTCGGGGAACACTGAAGCTTTCTTT. It yields the protein CSASSGNTEAFF. The chain links TRBV29-1 to TRBJ1-1, with D unclear. The CDR3 spans 12 residues. Germline CDR1 is SQVTM and CDR2 is ANQGSEA. Trimming removed 7 bases from V and 1 base from J, with 10 bases in between.

The J gene is TRBJ2-5, the V gene TRBV6-1, with TRBD2 matching over 12 bases. The germline V gene encodes CDR1 MNHNS and CDR2 SASEGT. V lost 2 bases and J lost 5; bases outside the gene matches: 12. There are 18 residues in the CDR3. In DNA form, the CDR3 reads TGTGCCAGCAGTGAATCCGGTCGGGCTAGCGGGGGGGACGAGACCCAGTACTTC. The encoded protein is CASSESGRASGGDETQYF.

This chain joins TRBV25-1 and TRBJ1-6; no reliable D call. Germline CDR1 reads MGHDK; CDR2 reads SYGVNS. V was pared by 4 bases and J by 6 bases, with 16 bases between. The CDR3 extends over 16 amino acids. CDR3: CASSGPYTESNSPLHF. The CDR3 DNA follows: TGTGCCAGCAGTGGACCCTACACGGAGAGTAATTCACCCCTCCACTTT.

This sequence joins TRBV6-2 or TRBV6-3 and TRBJ1-2; D might be TRBD1 (6 bases). This CDR3 is 15 amino acids long. CDR1 is MNHEY, CDR2 SVGEGT, per germline. The V end was cut by 5 bases, the J end by 5 bases, with 18 bases between. The CDR3 spells CASSGSYREGYGYTF. The CDR3 coding sequence is TGTGCCAGCAGTGGCTCATACAGGGAGGGGTATGGCTACACCTTC.

This clone was recorded only once. The genes are TRBV30 and TRBJ1-1, with a tentative D call TRBD1 (6 bases). CDR3 length: 10 amino acids. CDR1 is GTSNPN, CDR2 SVGIG, per germline (reference sequence). The CDR3 coding sequence is TGTGCGTGGGGGGCCCCTGAAGCTTTCTTT. Encoded protein: CAWGAPEAFF.

This sequence joins TRBV19 and TRBJ2-3; 13 bases match TRBD2. The length of the CDR3 is 15 residues. V lost 6 bases, J lost 0 bases, and 0 bases stayed unmatched. The germline CDR1 and CDR2 sequences are LNHDA and SQIVND (reference sequence). The CDR3 DNA reads as TGTGCCAGTAGGACTAGCGGGGGGAGCACAGATACGCAGTATTTT. Translated: CASRTSGGSTDTQYF. Filled out from reference TRBV19 and TRBJ2-3, the complete variable domain reads DGGITQSPKYLFRKEGQNVTLSCEQNLNHDAMYWYRQDPGQGLRLIYYSQIVNDFQKGDIAEGYSVSREKKESFPLTVTSAQKNPTAFYLCASRTSGGSTDTQYFGPGTRLTVL.

The chain joins TRBV5-3 to TRBJ2-2, with 7 nucleotides matching TRBD2. TRBV5-3 is annotated as an ORF whose role is uncertain. V lost 10 bases and J lost 0; bases outside the gene matches: 18. The CDR3 spans 18 residues. The CDR3 sequence: CAQNNRGEGRANTGELFF. For the CDR3, the DNA is TGTGCCCAGAATAATCGGGGGGAGGGACGGGCGAACACCGGGGAGCTGTTTTTT.

CDR3 sequence: CASSLQTGGLGANVLTF. CDR3 DNA sequence: TGTGCCAGCAGCTTACAGACAGGGGGCCTTGGGGCCAACGTCCTGACTTTC. This chain uses TRBV7-2 with TRBJ2-6, with 10 bases lining up with TRBD1. The CDR3 covers 17 residues. Germline CDR1 SGHTA, CDR2 FQGNSA. J lost 3 bases, V lost 2 bases, and 4 bases had no gene match.

The chain combines TRBV30 with TRBJ2-1; weak D call: TRBD1 (5 bases). CDR1 GTSNPN and CDR2 SVGIG come from the germline V gene (reference sequence). V shed 1 base and J shed 9 bases, with 10 bases lying between them. The CDR3 runs to 12 residues. DNA of the CDR3: TGTGCCTGGAGTGGCCAGGGTGTTGAGCAGTTCTTC. It codes for CAWSGQGVEQFF.

The chain joins TRBV4-2 to TRBJ2-2; D may be TRBD1 (5 bases). Germline assignment: CDR1 LGHNA and CDR2 YNFKEQ. V was clipped by 0 bases and J by 1 base, with 9 bases between them. CDR3 length: 16 amino acids. The chain's CDR3 is CASSQDRGQNTGELFF. CDR3 nucleotides: TGTGCCAGCAGCCAAGATCGCGGACAGAACACCGGGGAGCTGTTTTTT.

The chain links TRBV9 to TRBJ1-5; D remains unclear. The CDR3 sequence is 12 residues long. Germline V CDR1 and CDR2: SGDLS, YYNGEE. With 2 bases removed from V and 5 bases from J, the gap between germline ends came to 5 bases. The CDR3 coding sequence is TGTGCCAGCAGCGTGGGCGATCAGCCCCAGCATTTT. Encoded protein: CASSVGDQPQHF.

This chain links TRBV3-1 (or the pseudogene TRBV3-2) with TRBJ2-7; D may be TRBD1 (7 bases). The CDR3 spans 14 residues. V dropped 4 bases and J dropped 5 bases, with 15 bases sitting between them. CDR1 LGHDT and CDR2 YNNKEL come from the germline V gene (reference sequence). CDR3 residues: CASSLQGGRDEQYF. The DNA for the CDR3 is TGTGCCAGCAGCCTGCAGGGGGGAAGGGACGAGCAGTACTTC.

The chain uses TRBV29-1 and TRBJ1-3; D unresolved. Germline CDR1 reads SQVTM; CDR2 reads ANQGSEA. The CDR3 totals 11 residues. V lost 6 bases to trimming and J lost 1 base, with 4 bases between them. CDR3: CSVPSGNTIYF. The CDR3 DNA reads TGCAGCGTCCCATCTGGAAACACCATATATTTT.

The rearrangement links TRBV19 to TRBJ2-1; 9 positions agree with TRBD1. Germline CDR1 and CDR2: LNHDA and SQIVND (reference sequence). The V gene end was trimmed by 3 bases and the J gene end by 8 bases; junction bases not matched to a gene: 8. This CDR3 is 15 amino acids long. The CDR3 loop is CASSMWDRVSYEQFF. The CDR3, as DNA: TGTGCCAGTAGTATGTGGGACAGGGTTTCTTATGAGCAGTTCTTC.

V usage is TRBV7-9 and J usage is TRBJ1-3; no definite D call. CDR1 and CDR2 from the germline V gene are SEHNR and FQNEAQ (reference sequence). Trimming stripped 5 bases from V and 0 bases from J, with 14 bases between. The CDR3 loop spans 16 amino acids. Here the CDR3 reads CASSRTGESSGNTIYF. CDR3 nucleotide sequence: TGTGCCAGCAGCCGAACCGGGGAAAGCTCTGGAAACACCATATATTTT.

The chain links TRBV29-1 to TRBJ1-1; tentative D call: TRBD1 (5 bases). This CDR3 contains 11 residues. The germline V gene has CDR1 SQVTM and CDR2 ANQGSEA. CDR3 coding DNA: TGCAGGGTGACAGCGAACACTGAAGCTTTCTTT. Protein product: CRVTANTEAFF.

With respect to this clone: Additional DNA sequences in this sample encode the identical CDR3. The chain has TRBV7-9 and TRBJ1-1, with D unclear. The V end was cut by 4 bases, the J end by 0 bases, with 6 bases between. The CDR3 covers 13 residues. Germline V gene lookup returns CDR1 SEHNR and CDR2 FQNEAQ (reference sequence). In DNA, the CDR3 is TGTGCCAGCAGCTCAACAGTGAACACTGAAGCTTTCTTT. As protein: CASSSTVNTEAFF.

This clone was counted at least ten times. Additional DNA sequences in this sample encode the identical CDR3. The chain couples TRBV5-1 to TRBJ1-2, with 10 bases lining up with TRBD1. Germline CDR1 is SGHRS and CDR2 is YFSETQ. This CDR3 comprises 15 residues. Trimming removed 5 bases from V and 7 bases from J; junction bases left unmatched: 11. The CDR3: CASSRAGQGDGGYTF. CDR3 coding DNA: TGCGCCAGCAGTAGGGCCGGACAGGGGGACGGTGGCTACACCTTC.